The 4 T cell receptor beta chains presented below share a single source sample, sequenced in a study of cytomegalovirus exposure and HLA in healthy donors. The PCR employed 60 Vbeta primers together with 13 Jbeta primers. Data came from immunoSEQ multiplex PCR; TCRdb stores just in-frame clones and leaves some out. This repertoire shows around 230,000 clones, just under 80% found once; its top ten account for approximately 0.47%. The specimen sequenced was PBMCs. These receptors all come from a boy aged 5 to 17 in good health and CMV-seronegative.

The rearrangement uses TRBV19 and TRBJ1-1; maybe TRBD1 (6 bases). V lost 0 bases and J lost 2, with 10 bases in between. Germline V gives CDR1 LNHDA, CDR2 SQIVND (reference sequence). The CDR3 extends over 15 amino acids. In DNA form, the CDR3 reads TGTGCCAGTAGTATAGAAGCGGGGGCAAACACTGAAGCTTTCTTT. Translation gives CASSIEAGANTEAFF.

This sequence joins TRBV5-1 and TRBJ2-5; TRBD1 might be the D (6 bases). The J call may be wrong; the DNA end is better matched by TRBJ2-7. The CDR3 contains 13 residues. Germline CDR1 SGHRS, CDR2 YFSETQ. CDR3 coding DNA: TGCGCCAGCAGAGTTTCAGGGGTTCACGAGCAGTACTTC. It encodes CASRVSGVHEQYF.

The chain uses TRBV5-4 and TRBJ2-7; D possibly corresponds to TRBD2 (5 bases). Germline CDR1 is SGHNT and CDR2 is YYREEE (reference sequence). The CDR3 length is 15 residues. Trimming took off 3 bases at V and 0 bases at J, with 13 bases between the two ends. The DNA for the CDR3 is TGTGCCAGCAGCTGGACGGTAGGGAGCTCCTACGAGCAGTACTTC. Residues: CASSWTVGSSYEQYF.

The CDR3 sequence is CASSTTLYYEQYF. CDR3 nucleotides: TGTGCCAGCAGCACTACCCTTTACTACGAGCAGTACTTC. The chain links TRBV6-5 to TRBJ2-7; the D is unclear. V lost 6 bases, J lost 3 bases, and 12 bases lay in between. Germline V gene lookup returns CDR1 MNHEY and CDR2 SVGAGI. The CDR3 has 13 residues.